A single sample gave rise to the 14 T cell receptor beta chains below, sequenced in a study of shared clonotypes between healthy human individuals. The assay was immunoSEQ multiplex PCR, and TCRdb's table has in-frame clones only and misses some. The sample includes 1,400,000 or so clones, approximately 98.5% of them seen just once. Sequenced: naive CD4+ T cells sorted from blood. This sample's subset: CD45RA+ positively selected. The receptors were sampled from a man aged 30-40 years in good health.

The rearrangement joins TRBV5-4 to TRBJ2-7; D is tentatively TRBD1 or TRBD2 (5 bases each). Trimming left V 4 bases short and J 6 bases short, with 11 bases between. The CDR3 totals 12 residues. Germline V gene lookup returns CDR1 SGHNT and CDR2 YYREEE (reference sequence). The CDR3 bases are TGTGCCAGCAGCCTGACGAGGGGCGAGCAGTACTTC. Translating gives CASSLTRGEQYF.

As concerns this clone: At the DNA level, this CDR3 is encoded by other sequences in the same sample as well. The V and J genes are TRBV18 and TRBJ2-5; D is unclear. Germline assignment: CDR1 KGHSH and CDR2 LQKENI. Trimming removed 3 bases from V and 2 bases from J, with 7 bases in between. The CDR3 length is 13 residues. The CDR3 region is CASSPPAQETQYF. The CDR3 DNA reads TGTGCCAGCTCACCCCCGGCGCAAGAGACCCAGTACTTC.

This chain joins TRBV2 and TRBJ2-1; the D call may be TRBD1 or TRBD2 (7 bases each). The CDR3 runs 15 residues. V shed 7 bases and J shed 0 bases, with 13 bases lying between them. From germline, CDR1 is SNHLY and CDR2 FYNNEI. The CDR3 region is CASTQGGSSYNEQFF. As DNA, the CDR3 is TGTGCCAGCACCCAGGGGGGGAGCTCCTACAATGAGCAGTTCTTC.

This sequence joins TRBV21-1 and TRBJ1-5. TRBV21-1 is tagged as a pseudogene. CDR3 length equals 13 residues. CDR3 sequence reads: CASSKAGSQPQHF. The CDR3, as DNA: TGTGCCAGCAGCAAAGCAGGGAGTCAGCCCCAGCATTTT.

V is TRBV4-2 and J is TRBJ2-2; 10 nucleotides align to TRBD2. Per the germline V gene, CDR1 is LGHNA and CDR2 is YNFKEQ. The CDR3 runs to 18 residues. The junction had 13 bases not matched to a gene; V was cut back by 4 bases and J by 5 bases. CDR3 in DNA: TGTGCCAGCAGCCCCACCCGGACTAGCGGCAAGGATACCGGGGAGCTGTTTTTT. Protein sequence: CASSPTRTSGKDTGELFF.

A word on this clone: Germline is not matched at one junction end, which may reflect a read error. The J gene is TRBJ2-3, the V gene TRBV4-3; D gene ambiguous. CDR3 size: 13 residues. The V gene's germline CDR1 is LGHNA and CDR2 YSLEER. The CDR3 bases are TGCGCCAGCAGCCAAGTGTGGGAAGATGCGCAGTATTTT. This encodes CASSQVWEDAQYF.

In the case of this clone: Other DNA sequences of this sample code for an identical CDR3. The chain carries TRBV28 and TRBJ2-1; the match to TRBD2 covers 7 bases. CDR3 length: 14 amino acids. The germline V gene encodes CDR1 MDHEN and CDR2 SYDVKM. The V gene end was trimmed by 3 bases and the J gene end by 4 bases; junction bases not matched to a gene: 3. This CDR3 is CASSFSGAYNEQFF. The DNA for the CDR3 is TGTGCCAGCAGTTTCAGCGGGGCGTACAATGAGCAGTTCTTC.

In this sample, this clone turned up once. The chain carries TRBV27 and TRBJ1-5; D is perhaps TRBD1 (5 bases). Trimming removed 6 bases at V and 7 bases at J, with 19 bases between. Germline V gene data show CDR1 as MNHEY and CDR2 as SMNVEV (reference sequence). The CDR3 consists of 15 residues. CDR3 coding DNA: TGTGCCAGCAGCCTCTACAAAGGGGACGGACAGCCCCAGCATTTT. Translating gives CASSLYKGDGQPQHF.

This chain joins TRBV7-9 and TRBJ2-1, with D possibly being TRBD2 (6 bases). Trimming left V 6 bases short and J 0 bases short, with 18 bases between. The CDR3 spans 17 residues. Per germline, CDR1 SEHNR and CDR2 FQNEAQ (reference sequence). The CDR3 region is CASRGARLGSSYNEQFF. The CDR3 bases are TGTGCCAGCAGGGGCGCCCGACTAGGGAGCTCCTACAATGAGCAGTTCTTC.

The CDR3 here is CASSLGTRNTGELFF. The CDR3 nucleotides are TGTGCCAGCAGCTTAGGGACAAGGAACACCGGGGAGCTGTTTTTT. V is TRBV7-8 and J is TRBJ2-2, with D possibly matching TRBD1 (5 bases). V was shortened by 1 base and J by 1 base, with 7 bases between the two germline ends. This CDR3 is built from 15 residues. Germline assignment: CDR1 SGHVS and CDR2 FQNEAQ.

CDR3 region: CASSFPGASEQYF. The CDR3 region has the DNA TGTGCCAGCAGTTTCCCGGGGGCCAGCGAGCAGTACTTC. This sequence joins TRBV6-6 and TRBJ2-7; D is possibly TRBD1 or TRBD2 (6 bases each). V was shortened by 4 bases and J by 6 bases, with 13 bases between the two germline ends. Germline values: CDR1 MNHNY, CDR2 SVGAGI (reference sequence). The CDR3 totals 13 residues.

V is TRBV7-9 and J is TRBJ2-5; tentative D call: TRBD2 (5 bases). The CDR3 runs 18 residues. CDR1 and CDR2 (germline): SEHNR, FQNEAQ (reference sequence). The V end lost 2 bases, the J end lost 7 bases, and 26 bases lay between the germline ends. CDR3 sequence (DNA): TGTGCCAGCAGCTTATTACCCCCCGGCATAAAACCCGGAGGGACCCAGTACTTC. It encodes CASSLLPPGIKPGGTQYF. The full variable domain, its missing parts supplied by reference TRBV7-9 and TRBJ2-5, is DTGVSQNPRHKITKRGQNVTFRCDPISEHNRLYWYRQTLGQGPEFLTYFQNEAQLEKSRLLSDRFSAERPKGSFSTLEIQRTEQGDSAMYLCASSLLPPGIKPGGTQYFGPGTRLLVL.

The V gene is TRBV4-1, the J gene TRBJ1-3, with 8 positions matching TRBD1. The germline gives CDR1 MGHRA, CDR2 YSYEKL. V lost 1 base and J lost 4; bases outside the gene matches: 9. The CDR3 has 17 residues. Written as DNA, the CDR3 is TGCGCCAGCAGCCAAGTGGGACAGGACCCCCTAGGAAACACCATATATTTT. Translating it yields CASSQVGQDPLGNTIYF.

In its sample, this clone was seen once. This chain links TRBV7-9 with TRBJ1-4; perhaps TRBD1 as D (6 bases). Germline CDR1 SEHNR, CDR2 FQNEAQ (reference sequence). The CDR3 consists of 17 residues. V dropped 5 bases and J dropped 2 bases, with 18 bases sitting between them. The CDR3 is CASSPPSGGRTNEKLFF. Written as DNA, the CDR3 is TGTGCCAGCAGCCCTCCTTCGGGGGGGCGGACTAATGAAAAACTGTTTTTT.